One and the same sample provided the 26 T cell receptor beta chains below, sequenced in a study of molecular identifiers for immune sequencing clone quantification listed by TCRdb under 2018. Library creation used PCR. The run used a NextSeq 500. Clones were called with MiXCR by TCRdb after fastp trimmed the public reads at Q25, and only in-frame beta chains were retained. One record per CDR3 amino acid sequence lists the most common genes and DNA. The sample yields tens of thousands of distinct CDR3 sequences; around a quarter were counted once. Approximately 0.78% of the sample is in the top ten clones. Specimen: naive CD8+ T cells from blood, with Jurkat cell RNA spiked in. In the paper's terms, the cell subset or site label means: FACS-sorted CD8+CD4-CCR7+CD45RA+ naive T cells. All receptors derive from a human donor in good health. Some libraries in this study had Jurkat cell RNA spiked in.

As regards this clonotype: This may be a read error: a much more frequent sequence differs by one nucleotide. CDR3 nucleotides: TGTGCCAGCAGCTTAGAGGACTGGAACACCGGGGAGCTGGTTTTT. Its protein is CASSLEDWNTGELVF. The chain uses TRBV7-9 and TRBJ2-2; perhaps TRBD2 as D (5 bases). The V gene's germline CDR1 is SEHNR and CDR2 FQNEAQ (reference sequence). The CDR3 is made up of 15 amino acids.

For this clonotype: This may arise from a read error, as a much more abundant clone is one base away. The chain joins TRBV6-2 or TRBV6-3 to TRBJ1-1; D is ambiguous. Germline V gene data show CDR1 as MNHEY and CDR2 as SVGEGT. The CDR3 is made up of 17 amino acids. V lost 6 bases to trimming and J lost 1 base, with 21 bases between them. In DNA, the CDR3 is TGTGCCAGCAGACCATCCCGGGCCACGCAGTGGAACACTGAAGCTTTCTTT. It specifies CASRPSRATQWNTEAFF.

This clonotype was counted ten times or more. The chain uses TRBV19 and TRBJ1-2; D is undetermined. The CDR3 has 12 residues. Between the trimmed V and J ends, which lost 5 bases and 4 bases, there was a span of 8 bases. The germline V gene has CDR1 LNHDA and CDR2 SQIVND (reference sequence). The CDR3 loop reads CASSQHPYGYTF. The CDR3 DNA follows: TGTGCCAGTAGTCAGCACCCCTATGGCTACACCTTC.

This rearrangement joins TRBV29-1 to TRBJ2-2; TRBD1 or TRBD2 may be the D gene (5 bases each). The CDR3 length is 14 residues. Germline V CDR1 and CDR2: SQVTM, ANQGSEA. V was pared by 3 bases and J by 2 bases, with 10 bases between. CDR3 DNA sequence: TGCAGCGTTGATTTGAGGGGTAACACCGGGGAGCTGTTTTTT. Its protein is CSVDLRGNTGELFF.

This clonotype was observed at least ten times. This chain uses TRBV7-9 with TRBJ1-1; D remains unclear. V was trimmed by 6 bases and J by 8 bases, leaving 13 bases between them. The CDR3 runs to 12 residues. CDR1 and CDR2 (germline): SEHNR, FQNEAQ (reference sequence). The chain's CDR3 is CASRSYIPEAFF. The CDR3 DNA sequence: TGTGCCAGCAGATCGTATATCCCCGAAGCTTTCTTT.

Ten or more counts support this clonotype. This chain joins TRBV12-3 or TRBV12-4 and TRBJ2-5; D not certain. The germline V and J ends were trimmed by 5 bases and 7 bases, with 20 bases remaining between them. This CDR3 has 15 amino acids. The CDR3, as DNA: TGTGCCAGCAGTCCCGTAATAGCTAATCTGGGGACCCAGTACTTC. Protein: CASSPVIANLGTQYF.

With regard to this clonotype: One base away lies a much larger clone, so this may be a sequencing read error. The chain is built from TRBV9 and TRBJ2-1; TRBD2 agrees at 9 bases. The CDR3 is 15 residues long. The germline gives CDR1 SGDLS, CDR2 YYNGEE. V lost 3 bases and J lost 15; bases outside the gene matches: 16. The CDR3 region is CASSATTSGSWGRFF. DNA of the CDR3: TGTGCCAGCAGCGCAACAACTAGCGGGTCCTGGGGGCGGTTCTTC.

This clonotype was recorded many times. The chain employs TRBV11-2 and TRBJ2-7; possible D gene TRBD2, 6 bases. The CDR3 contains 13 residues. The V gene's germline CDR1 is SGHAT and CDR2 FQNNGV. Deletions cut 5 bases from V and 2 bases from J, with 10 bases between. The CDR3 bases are TGTGCCAGCAGCCAGGGACTCCCCTACGAGCAGTACTTC. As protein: CASSQGLPYEQYF.

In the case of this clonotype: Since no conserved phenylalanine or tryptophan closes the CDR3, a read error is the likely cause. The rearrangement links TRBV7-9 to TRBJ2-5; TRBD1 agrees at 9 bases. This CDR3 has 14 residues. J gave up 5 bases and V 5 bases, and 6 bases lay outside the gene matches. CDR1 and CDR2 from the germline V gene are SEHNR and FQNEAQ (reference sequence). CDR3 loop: CASSLGTGLETQYL. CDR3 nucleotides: TGTGCCAGCAGCCTGGGGACAGGGCTGGAGACCCAGTACCTC.

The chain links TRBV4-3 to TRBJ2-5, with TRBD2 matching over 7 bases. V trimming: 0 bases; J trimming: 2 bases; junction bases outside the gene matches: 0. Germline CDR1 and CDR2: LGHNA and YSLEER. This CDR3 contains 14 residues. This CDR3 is CASSQEAGQETQYF. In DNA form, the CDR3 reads TGCGCCAGCAGCCAAGAAGCGGGGCAAGAGACCCAGTACTTC.

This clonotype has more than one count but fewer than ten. This chain's CDR3 is CASSYSGMEETQYF. In DNA form, the CDR3 reads TGTGCCAGCAGTTACTCGGGCATGGAGGAGACCCAGTACTTC. The chain uses TRBV6-6 and TRBJ2-5; D gene unclear. This CDR3 contains 14 residues. The V gene lost 0 bases and the J gene lost 5 bases, with 10 bases spanning the gap. The V gene's germline CDR1 is MNHNY and CDR2 SVGAGI (reference sequence).

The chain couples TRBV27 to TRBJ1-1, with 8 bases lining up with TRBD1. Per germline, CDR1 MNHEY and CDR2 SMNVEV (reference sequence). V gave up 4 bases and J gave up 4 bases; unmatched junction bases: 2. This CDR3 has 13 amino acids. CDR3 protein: CASSSGQGTEAFF. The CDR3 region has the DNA TGTGCCAGCAGTTCCGGACAGGGCACTGAAGCTTTCTTT.

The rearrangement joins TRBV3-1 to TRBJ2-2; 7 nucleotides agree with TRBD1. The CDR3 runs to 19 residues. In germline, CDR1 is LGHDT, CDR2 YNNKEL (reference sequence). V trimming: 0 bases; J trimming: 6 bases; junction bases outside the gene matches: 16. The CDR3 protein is CASSQESASGGQVAGELFF. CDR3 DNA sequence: TGTGCCAGCAGCCAAGAAAGCGCCTCGGGTGGACAGGTAGCCGGGGAGCTGTTTTTT.

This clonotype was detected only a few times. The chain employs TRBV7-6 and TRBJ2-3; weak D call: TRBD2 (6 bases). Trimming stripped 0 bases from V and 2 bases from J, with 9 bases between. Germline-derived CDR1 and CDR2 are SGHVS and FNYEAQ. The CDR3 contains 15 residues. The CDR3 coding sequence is TGTGCCAGCAGCTTAGCGGGGACTTCCACAGATACGCAGTATTTT. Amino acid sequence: CASSLAGTSTDTQYF.

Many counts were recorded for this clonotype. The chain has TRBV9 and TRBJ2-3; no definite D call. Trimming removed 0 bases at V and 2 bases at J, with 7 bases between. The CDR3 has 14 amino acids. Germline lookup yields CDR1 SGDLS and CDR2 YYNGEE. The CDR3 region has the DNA TGTGCCAGCAGCGTAGTGTCGGCCACAGATACGCAGTATTTT. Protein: CASSVVSATDTQYF.

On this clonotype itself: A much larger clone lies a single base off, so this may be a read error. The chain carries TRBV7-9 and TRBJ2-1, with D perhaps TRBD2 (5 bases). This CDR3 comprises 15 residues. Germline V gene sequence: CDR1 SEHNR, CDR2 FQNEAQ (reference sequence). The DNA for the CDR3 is TGTGCCAGCAGCCATGAGGGCGAGAACTACAATGAGCAGCTCTTC. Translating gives CASSHEGENYNEQLF.

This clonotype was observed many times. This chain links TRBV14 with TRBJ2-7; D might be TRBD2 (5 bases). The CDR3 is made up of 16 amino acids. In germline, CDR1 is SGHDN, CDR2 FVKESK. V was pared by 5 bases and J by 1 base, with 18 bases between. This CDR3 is CASSNPEDSISYEQYF. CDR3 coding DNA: TGTGCCAGCAGCAATCCGGAGGACTCTATTTCCTACGAGCAGTACTTC. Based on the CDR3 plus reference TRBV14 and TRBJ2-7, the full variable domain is EAGVTQFPSHSVIEKGQTVTLRCDPISGHDNLYWYRRVMGKEIKFLLHFVKESKQDESGMPNNRFLAERTGGTYSTLKVQPAELEDSGVYFCASSNPEDSISYEQYFGPGTRLTVT.

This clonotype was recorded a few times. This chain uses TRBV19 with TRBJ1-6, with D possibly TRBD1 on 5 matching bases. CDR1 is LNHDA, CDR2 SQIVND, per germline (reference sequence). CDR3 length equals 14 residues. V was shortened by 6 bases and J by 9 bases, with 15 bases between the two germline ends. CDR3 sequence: CASSPGTEISPLHF. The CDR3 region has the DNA TGTGCCAGTAGCCCCGGGACGGAAATTTCACCCCTCCACTTT.

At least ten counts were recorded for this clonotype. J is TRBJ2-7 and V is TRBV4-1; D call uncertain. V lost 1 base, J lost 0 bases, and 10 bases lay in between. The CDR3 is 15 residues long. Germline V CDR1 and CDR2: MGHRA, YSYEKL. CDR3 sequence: CASSQGAGLSYEQYF. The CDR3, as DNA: TGCGCCAGCAGCCAAGGGGCCGGGCTCTCCTACGAGCAGTACTTC.

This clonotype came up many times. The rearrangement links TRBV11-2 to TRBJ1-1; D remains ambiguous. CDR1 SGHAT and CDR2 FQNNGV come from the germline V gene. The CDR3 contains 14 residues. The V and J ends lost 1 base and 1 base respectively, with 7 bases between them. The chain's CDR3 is CASSLGMGNTEAFF. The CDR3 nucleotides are TGTGCCAGCAGCTTAGGTATGGGGAACACTGAAGCTTTCTTT.

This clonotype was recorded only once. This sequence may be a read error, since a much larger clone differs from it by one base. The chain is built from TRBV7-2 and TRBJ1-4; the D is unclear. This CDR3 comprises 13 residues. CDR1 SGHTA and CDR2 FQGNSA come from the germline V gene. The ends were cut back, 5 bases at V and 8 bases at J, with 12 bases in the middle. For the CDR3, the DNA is TGTGCCAGCAGCCATTCTATCGACGAAAAACTGTTTTTT. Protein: CASSHSIDEKLFF.

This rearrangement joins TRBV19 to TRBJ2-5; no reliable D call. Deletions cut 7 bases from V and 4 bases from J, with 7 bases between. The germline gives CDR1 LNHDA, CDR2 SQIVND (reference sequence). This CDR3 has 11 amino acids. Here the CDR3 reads CASTSGETQYF. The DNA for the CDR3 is TGTGCCAGTACCTCTGGAGAGACCCAGTACTTC.

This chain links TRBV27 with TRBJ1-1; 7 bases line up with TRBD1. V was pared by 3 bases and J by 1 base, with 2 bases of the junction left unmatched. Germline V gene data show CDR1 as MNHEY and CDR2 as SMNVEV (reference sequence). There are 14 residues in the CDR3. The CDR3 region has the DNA TGTGCCAGCAGTTTGGGACAGCAGAACACTGAAGCTTTCTTT. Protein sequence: CASSLGQQNTEAFF.

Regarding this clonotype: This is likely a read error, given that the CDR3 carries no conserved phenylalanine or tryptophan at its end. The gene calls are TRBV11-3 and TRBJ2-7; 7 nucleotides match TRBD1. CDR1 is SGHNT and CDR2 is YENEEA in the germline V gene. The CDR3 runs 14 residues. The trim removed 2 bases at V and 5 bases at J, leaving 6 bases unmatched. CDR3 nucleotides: TGTGCCAGCAGCTTACGGGACAGAGCGAACGAGCAGTACATC. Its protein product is CASSLRDRANEQYI.

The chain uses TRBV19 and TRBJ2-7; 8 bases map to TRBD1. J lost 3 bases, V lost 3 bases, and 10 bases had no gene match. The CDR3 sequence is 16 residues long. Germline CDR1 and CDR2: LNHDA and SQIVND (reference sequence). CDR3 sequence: CASSIYSSGQGYEQYF. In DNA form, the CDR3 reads TGTGCCAGTAGTATTTATTCTTCAGGACAGGGCTACGAGCAGTACTTC.

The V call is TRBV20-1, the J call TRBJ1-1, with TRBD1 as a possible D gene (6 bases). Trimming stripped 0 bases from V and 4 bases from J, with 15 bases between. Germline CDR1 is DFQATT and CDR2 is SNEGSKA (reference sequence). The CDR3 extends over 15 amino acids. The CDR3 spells CSARDRGLNGTEAFF. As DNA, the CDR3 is TGCAGTGCTAGAGATAGGGGGTTGAATGGCACTGAAGCTTTCTTT.